Described below is a single T cell receptor beta chain sequence and its context. From the germline J gene comes the end of the CDR3, since the read stops 3 residues before it. The source of the sample is a study of T cell clonality in common variable immunodeficiency. Sequencing input was equivalent genomic DNA from CVID and controls. Clones were read by immunoSEQ multiplex PCR, and TCRdb kept only the in-frame ones, dropping some. The sample is made up of some 28,000 clones, none counted only once. The CDR3 sequence is 15 residues long. Looked up from germline, CDR1 is LNHDA and CDR2 is SQIVND (reference sequence). V lost 5 bases, J lost 1 base, and 5 bases stayed unmatched.

This TCR was recovered from a person between 18 and 75 years old in good health. Sequencing was carried out using peripheral blood mononuclear cells. J is TRBJ1-5 and V is TRBV19; TRBD1 matches 7 bases. The part of the CDR3 DNA that was read is TGTGCCAGTAGTTCCCAGGGGGAAAGCAATCAGCCC. This codes for CASSSQGESNQP. The whole CDR3 is CASSSQGESNQPQHF.